These 26 T cell receptor beta chains share one sample of origin, sequenced in a study of technical replicates of blood from a few donors. Produced via immunoSEQ multiplex PCR; TCRdb's table is partial and in-frame only. The data show about 95,000 clones, with approximately 95% seen just once and 0.34% held by the top ten. The sample was T cells isolated from PBMCs. Receptors were obtained from a human donor in good health.

The chain uses TRBV13 and TRBJ2-2; D might be TRBD2 (5 bases). Germline CDR1 and CDR2: PRHDT and FYEKMQ (reference sequence). CDR3 length equals 14 residues. Trimming took off 4 bases at V and 5 bases at J, with 11 bases between the two ends. The DNA of the CDR3 is TGTGCCAGCAGCTGGGAGAGGGATACCGGGGAGCTGTTTTTT. It codes for CASSWERDTGELFF.

This clone showed up just once. The V call is TRBV4-1, the J call TRBJ2-7; D gene unclear. The V end was cut by 0 bases, the J end by 0 bases, with 12 bases between. This CDR3 comprises 16 residues. The germline CDR1 and CDR2 sequences are MGHRA and YSYEKL. DNA of the CDR3: TGCGCCAGCAGCCAAGATCATTTGGCAGACTCCTACGAGCAGTACTTC. The encoded protein is CASSQDHLADSYEQYF.

The J gene is TRBJ1-4, the V gene TRBV6-5; D ambiguous. This CDR3 spans 14 amino acids. V was trimmed by 4 bases and J by 8 bases, leaving 14 bases between them. Germline V gene lookup returns CDR1 MNHEY and CDR2 SVGAGI. The CDR3 DNA reads as TGTGCCAGCAGTTCCCCGATTTTGGAGGAAAAACTGTTTTTT. Translation: CASSSPILEEKLFF.

The chain carries TRBV7-9 and TRBJ2-5, with TRBD1 as a possible D gene (7 bases). V was pared by 1 base and J by 2 bases, with 11 bases between. CDR3 length: 15 amino acids. Germline-derived CDR1 and CDR2 are SEHNR and FQNEAQ (reference sequence). The CDR3: CASSLGPGGQETQYF. CDR3 DNA: TGTGCCAGCAGCTTAGGTCCAGGGGGGCAAGAGACCCAGTACTTC.

The rearrangement joins TRBV27 to TRBJ2-7, with 9 bases identical to TRBD1. CDR3 length: 15 residues. V shed 5 bases and J 6 bases; nucleotides not matched to a gene: 11. CDR1 and CDR2 (germline): MNHEY, SMNVEV (reference sequence). CDR3 protein: CASSPGTGRFLEQYF. The CDR3 DNA sequence: TGTGCCAGCAGTCCGGGGACAGGGAGATTTCTCGAGCAGTACTTC.

CDR3 amino acids: CASSWRTGDNEKLFF. In DNA, the CDR3 is TGTGCCAGCAGCTGGCGGACAGGGGATAATGAAAAACTGTTTTTT. This sequence joins TRBV7-6 and TRBJ1-4; 9 positions agree with TRBD1. The CDR3 consists of 15 residues. The germline V gene has CDR1 SGHVS and CDR2 FNYEAQ. J lost 4 bases, V lost 4 bases, and 4 bases had no gene match.

The V gene is TRBV28, the J gene TRBJ2-1, with D perhaps TRBD2 (6 bases). The CDR3 totals 16 residues. Germline CDR1 MDHEN, CDR2 SYDVKM. Trimming took 3 bases from V and 3 from J, leaving 15 bases between them. The CDR3 spells CASSFWGEDDYNEQFF. CDR3 sequence (DNA): TGTGCCAGCAGTTTTTGGGGGGAGGACGACTACAATGAGCAGTTCTTC.

This CDR3 reads CASSLSTGVGYGYTF. The CDR3 bases are TGTGCCAGCAGTTTATCGACAGGGGTAGGGTATGGCTACACCTTC. V usage is TRBV27 and J usage is TRBJ1-2, with 8 bases matching TRBD1. V lost 0 bases and J lost 5; bases outside the gene matches: 5. The CDR3 length is 15 residues. Looked up from germline, CDR1 is MNHEY and CDR2 is SMNVEV (reference sequence).

As to this clone: The conserved phenylalanine or tryptophan is not found at the CDR3 terminus, so this likely reflects a read error. This chain joins TRBV5-1 and TRBJ1-1, with 7 nucleotides matching TRBD1. This CDR3 comprises 14 residues. Looked up from germline, CDR1 is SGHRS and CDR2 is YFSETQ. Trimming at V came to 2 bases and at J to 4 bases, leaving 5 bases not matched to a gene. The CDR3 loop reads CASSFRRGPTEAFS. The CDR3 DNA sequence: TGCGCCAGCAGCTTCCGAAGGGGGCCCACTGAAGCTTTCTCT.

The genes are TRBV5-8 and TRBJ2-7; D possibly corresponds to TRBD1 (5 bases). CDR3 length: 12 residues. CDR1 and CDR2 from the germline V gene are SGHTS and YDEGEE. Trimming removed 0 bases at V and 7 bases at J, with 8 bases between. CDR3 residues: CASSLVRGEQYF. Here the CDR3 DNA reads TGTGCCAGCAGCTTGGTTAGGGGAGAGCAGTACTTC.

The gene calls are TRBV5-1 and TRBJ1-4; 10 bases align to TRBD1. The CDR3 extends over 15 amino acids. Unmatched junction bases numbered 6, after V lost 2 bases and J lost 8 bases. Germline V gene data show CDR1 as SGHRS and CDR2 as YFSETQ. Here the CDR3 reads CASSFGTGDGEKLFF. The CDR3 bases are TGCGCCAGCAGCTTTGGGACAGGGGACGGGGAAAAACTGTTTTTT.

The genes are TRBV6-5 and TRBJ1-2, with D possibly being TRBD1 (5 bases). The germline V gene has CDR1 MNHEY and CDR2 SVGAGI. V was cut by 6 bases and J by 6 bases, with 14 bases left in between. The CDR3 is made up of 13 amino acids. The CDR3 spells CASRPQGYNGYTF. Written as DNA, the CDR3 is TGTGCCAGCAGACCCCAGGGTTATAATGGCTACACCTTC.

The rearrangement joins TRBV18 to TRBJ1-5, with TRBD1 matching 9 bases. Trimming at V came to 5 bases and at J to 5 bases, leaving 4 bases not matched to a gene. Germline V lookup: CDR1 KGHSH, CDR2 LQKENI. The CDR3 is 14 residues long. DNA of the CDR3: TGTGCCAGCTCAAAGACAGGGGGAGATCAGCCCCAGCATTTT. Translating it yields CASSKTGGDQPQHF.

V is TRBV7-2 and J is TRBJ1-5; perhaps TRBD1 as D (6 bases). CDR3 length: 14 residues. Trimming took 2 bases from V and 6 from J, leaving 11 bases between them. Germline CDR1 is SGHTA and CDR2 is FQGNSA. The chain's CDR3 is CASSLPGAGQPQHF. The CDR3, as DNA: TGTGCCAGCAGCTTACCAGGGGCAGGTCAGCCCCAGCATTTT.

The chain has TRBV9 and TRBJ2-7; D ambiguous. Trimming cost V 4 bases and J 1 base, with 9 bases left between them. This CDR3 has 13 residues. Germline CDR1 and CDR2: SGDLS and YYNGEE. The CDR3 bases are TGTGCCAGCAGCCCGCCGGGTTCCTACGAGCAGTACTTC. It yields the protein CASSPPGSYEQYF. The variable domain in full, with the rest retrieved from reference TRBV9 and TRBJ2-7, is DSGVTQTPKHLITATGQRVTLRCSPRSGDLSVYWYQQSLDQGLQFLIQYYNGEERAKGNILERFSAQQFPDLHSELNLSSLELGDSALYFCASSPPGSYEQYFGPGTRLTVT.

J is TRBJ2-2 and V is TRBV9, with D possibly being TRBD1 (5 bases). Germline V lookup: CDR1 SGDLS, CDR2 YYNGEE. V shed 0 bases and J shed 5 bases, with 14 bases lying between them. This CDR3 comprises 16 residues. The CDR3 DNA follows: TGTGCCAGCAGCGTAGGCCAGGGTTATCTTACCGGGGAGCTGTTTTTT. Protein product: CASSVGQGYLTGELFF.

The rearrangement joins TRBV6-1 to TRBJ2-2; TRBD2 agrees at 7 bases. V gave up 3 bases and J gave up 0 bases; unmatched junction bases: 4. Looked up from germline, CDR1 is MNHNS and CDR2 is SASEGT. The CDR3 has 16 residues. The CDR3 loop is CASSEGLPSNTGELFF. CDR3 DNA: TGTGCCAGCAGTGAGGGACTACCTTCGAACACCGGGGAGCTGTTTTTT.

This chain joins TRBV6-5 and TRBJ2-3, with D possibly matching TRBD1 (5 bases). Germline lookup yields CDR1 MNHEY and CDR2 SVGAGI. This CDR3 has 15 residues. The ends were cut back, 2 bases at V and 2 bases at J, with 11 bases in the middle. The CDR3 loop reads CASSYKGRVTDTQYF. The CDR3 bases are TGTGCCAGCAGTTACAAAGGCAGGGTCACAGATACGCAGTATTTT.

V gene TRBV7-8 combines with J gene TRBJ2-7, with D maybe TRBD2 (6 bases). Deletions cut 5 bases from V and 4 bases from J, with 21 bases between. This CDR3 has 16 amino acids. Germline V gene data show CDR1 as SGHVS and CDR2 as FQNEAQ. The CDR3, as DNA: TGTGCCAGCAGCCCCTCCTTTTCAGGGAGGTCATACGAGCAGTACTTC. Its translation is CASSPSFSGRSYEQYF.

The gene calls are TRBV6-5 and TRBJ2-1, with D perhaps matching TRBD1 (5 bases). Trimming removed 2 bases from V and 3 bases from J, with 8 bases in between. This CDR3 is built from 14 residues. Germline V CDR1 and CDR2: MNHEY, SVGAGI. CDR3 DNA: TGTGCCAGCAGTTACCAAGACAGCTACAATGAGCAGTTCTTC. It specifies CASSYQDSYNEQFF.

The gene calls are TRBV11-2 and TRBJ2-3, with D unclear. There are 14 residues in the CDR3. Between the trimmed V and J ends, which lost 2 bases and 4 bases, there was a span of 10 bases. The germline V gene encodes CDR1 SGHAT and CDR2 FQNNGV. In DNA form, the CDR3 reads TGTGCCAGCAGCTTAATCGGGTTGGCAGATACGCAGTATTTT. As protein: CASSLIGLADTQYF. Full variable domain (outside the CDR3, taken from reference TRBV11-2 and TRBJ2-3): EAGVAQSPRYKIIEKRQSVAFWCNPISGHATLYWYQQILGQGPKLLIQFQNNGVVDDSQLPKDRFSAERLKGVDSTLKIQPAKLEDSAVYLCASSLIGLADTQYFGPGTRLTVL.

The genes are TRBV11-3 and TRBJ1-1, with 9 positions matching TRBD1. Germline loops: CDR1 SGHNT, CDR2 YENEEA. V shed 0 bases, J shed 1 base, and the junction held 6 bases outside the gene matches. CDR3 length: 17 amino acids. The CDR3 coding sequence is TGTGCCAGCAGCTTAGAAGCCAGGGACAGGGAGAACACTGAAGCTTTCTTT. As protein: CASSLEARDRENTEAFF.

This clone was recorded a few times. J is TRBJ2-3 and V is TRBV7-3; D gene unclear. V was cut by 4 bases and J by 2 bases, with 10 bases left in between. Germline V gives CDR1 SGHTA, CDR2 FQGTGA. This CDR3 has 14 amino acids. CDR3 protein: CASSSGSYTDTQYF. As DNA, the CDR3 is TGTGCCAGCAGCTCGGGTAGTTACACAGATACGCAGTATTTT.

The CDR3: CASSPRGNTEAFF. CDR3 nucleotides: TGTGCCAGCAGTCCTCGGGGGAACACTGAAGCTTTCTTT. The chain carries TRBV14 and TRBJ1-1, with unresolved D. This CDR3 is built from 13 residues. Looked up from germline, CDR1 is SGHDN and CDR2 is FVKESK. Trimming stripped 6 bases from V and 1 base from J, with 9 bases between.

The chain has TRBV29-1 and TRBJ1-1; 7 bases are shared with TRBD1. Looked up from germline, CDR1 is SQVTM and CDR2 is ANQGSEA. The junction had 6 bases not matched to a gene; V was cut back by 8 bases and J by 3 bases. This CDR3 has 12 residues. Written as DNA, the CDR3 is TGCAGCATAGGGGGCGCGGACACTGAAGCTTTCTTT. Translating it yields CSIGGADTEAFF.

This chain links TRBV9 with TRBJ1-1; no clear D gene. This CDR3 has 13 amino acids. Germline assignment: CDR1 SGDLS and CDR2 YYNGEE. The ends were cut back, 4 bases at V and 5 bases at J, with 12 bases in the middle. The CDR3 DNA follows: TGTGCCAGCAGCCCGATGGGAGGAACTGAAGCTTTCTTT. This encodes CASSPMGGTEAFF.